This T cell receptor beta chain originates from a study of blood T cell repertoires in COVID-19 (dated by TCRdb to the early 2020s). With regard to the full study: Samples from collaborators originated in the United States, Italy and Spain and spanned both the acute and convalescent phases of COVID-19. Samples were obtained from the ongoing ImmuneRACE study (first 160 participants) and from 1,000 to 1,500 subjects provided by 6 global collaborators. The prospective study material was composed of cDNA or gDNA derived from T cells, B-cell-depleted T cells, or PBMCs. Where HLA class I and class II types were available, the types were taken from metadata supplied by the sample provider, not from assay-based typing. Nearly every sample came with metadata listing a de-identified subject ID, COVID-19 status, age in years and sex. The repertoires were released in a freely available public database meant as a resource for research on the immune response to SARS-CoV-2. The dataset comprised deeply sampled blood TCRbeta repertoires from subjects exposed to, actively infected with, or recovered from COVID-19.

The collaborating institutions used their own protocols to collect whole blood in K2EDTA tubes. For TCRbeta analysis, collaborators shipped samples as frozen whole blood, isolated PBMCs, or DNA extracted from either of those sample types. The germline V gene (reference sequence) sets CDR1 to SEHNR and CDR2 to FQNEAQ. CDR3 length: 15 amino acids, cysteine to phenylalanine. Just the 45-base CDR3 DNA is kept, in frame starting at base 1. Germline trimming: 1 base from V, 5 bases from J; junction bases outside gene matches: 3. Points the paper makes about the study in general: How much clinical and demographic metadata was included differed by source and by participant, and the metadata was provided uncurated.

Points on this clone: Its binding antigen is unknown. Base quality data are lacking; no much larger clone is found one base away.

TCRbeta CDR3 regions were amplified from genomic DNA by means of the immunoSEQ Assay, a bias-controlled multiplex PCR. In the paper's pipeline: Within the assay, amplification of reference gene primers was used to estimate how many nucleated cells each sample contained. To quantify the absolute abundance of each unique TCRbeta CDR3 rearrangement, sequence reads were collapsed and filtered. Productive Simpson clonality was computed per sample as the square root of Simpson's diversity index over productive rearrangements. Drawn from immuneACCESS, this table holds only the in-frame rearrangements with V and J called that TCRdb kept. Clones are partly lost; checked studies trace under half to an unresolved V gene and leave the rest unexplained. That table furnishes V, J and clone size, whereas the DNA furnished D and trimming. Here the sample has under 95,000 clones; 75% to 95% occur a single time. The ten largest clones capture roughly 4% of the sample.

The clonotype comes from a woman aged 50 to 60 in a cohort sampled during active COVID-19. The sequenced sample consisted of peripheral blood. This receptor chain uses TRBV7-9 and TRBJ2-2; TRBD1 fits 8 bases in the junction. CDR3 loop: CASSLGTGKTGELFF. DNA sequence: TGTGCCAGCAGCTTAGGGACAGGGAAAACCGGGGAGCTGTTTTTT.